This is a list of T cell receptor beta chains from one sample in a study of shared clonotypes between healthy human individuals. Measured with immunoSEQ multiplex PCR; TCRdb has only the in-frame clones, and not every one. Of 950,000 to 1,100,000 clones listed, 70% to 80% were seen once; the top ten hold about 1.5%. The source material was memory CD4+ T cells sorted from blood. The receptors stem from a man between 18 and 35 years old in good health. CDR3s include the opening cysteine and the closing phenylalanine or tryptophan. D genes are given only for firm matches. Size is omitted from some rows. Given values are once, few, many or a class for expanded clones.

TRBV9	-	-	TRBJ2-5	CASSVHEETQYF	TGTGCCAGCAGCGTACACGAAGAGACCCAGTACTTC
TRBV4-1	TRBD2	-	TRBJ2-1	CASRPTRTSELYEQFF	TGCGCCAGCAGACCGACTCGGACTAGCGAGTTATATGAGCAGTTCTTC
TRBV7-9	TRBD1	-	TRBJ2-7	CASSAGQGTLSYEQYF	TGTGCCAGCAGCGCGGGACAGGGGACTCTTTCCTACGAGCAGTACTTC
TRBV27	-	-	TRBJ2-2	CASSPVSGQIYTGELFF	TGTGCCAGCAGCCCAGTTTCGGGACAAATTTACACCGGGGAGCTGTTTTTT
TRBV5-1	TRBD1	-	TRBJ2-7	CASSLEVGQVGEQYF	TGCGCCAGCAGCTTGGAGGTAGGACAGGTCGGAGAGCAGTACTTC
TRBV7-6	-	-	TRBJ1-1	CASSLRFGTEAFF	TGTGCCAGCAGCTTAAGATTCGGGACTGAAGCTTTCTTT
TRBV2	-	-	TRBJ1-2	CASSEANGYGYTF	TGTGCCAGCAGTGAGGCCAATGGTTATGGCTACACCTTC
TRBV6-5	-	-	TRBJ1-4	CASTGGLNEKLFF	TGTGCCAGTACCGGGGGCCTTAATGAAAAACTGTTTTTT
TRBV23-1	TRBD1	-	TRBJ1-5	CASSQPGTGGNQPQHF	TGCGCCAGCAGTCAACCAGGGACAGGGGGCAATCAGCCCCAGCATTTT
TRBV5-5	TRBD1	-	TRBJ2-7	CASSAGTGASYEQYF	TGTGCCAGCAGCGCCGGGACAGGGGCCTCCTACGAGCAGTACTTC
TRBV2	-	few	TRBJ1-4	CASSGPSKEKLFF	TGTGCCAGCAGTGGCCCTTCCAAAGAAAAACTGTTTTTT
TRBV30	-	few	TRBJ1-6	CAWSTAVLDNSPLHF	TGTGCCTGGAGTACGGCAGTACTCGATAATTCACCCCTCCACTTT
TRBV2	TRBD2	-	TRBJ2-1	CATQLSGVSYNEQFF	TGTGCCACCCAACTTAGCGGGGTATCCTACAATGAGCAGTTCTTC
TRBV2	-	-	TRBJ1-5	CASSPPGQGQGNQPQHF	TGTGCCAGCAGCCCACCCGGGCAGGGGCAAGGCAATCAGCCCCAGCATTTT
TRBV13	TRBD2	-	TRBJ2-3	CASSATGLAGGPATDTQYF	TGTGCCAGCAGCGCGACGGGACTAGCGGGGGGGCCTGCGACAGATACGCAGTATTTT
TRBV27	-	-	TRBJ1-1	CASSRYMNTEAFF	TGTGCCAGCAGCCGGTACATGAACACTGAAGCTTTCTTT
TRBV7-2	TRBD2	-	TRBJ2-1	CASSLVHGGRGYNEQFF	TGTGCCAGCAGCTTAGTTCATGGCGGGAGAGGGTACAATGAGCAGTTCTTC
TRBV6-5	TRBD1	-	TRBJ1-5	CASSPGQGWQPQHF	TGTGCCAGCAGCCCGGGACAGGGCTGGCAGCCCCAGCATTTT
TRBV28	TRBD1	-	TRBJ1-6	CASRPGTANSPLHF	TGTGCCAGCAGACCCGGGACAGCTAATTCACCCCTCCACTTT
TRBV30	-	-	TRBJ2-5	CAWSGPGRGETQYF	TGTGCCTGGAGTGGGCCAGGTAGGGGCGAGACCCAGTACTTC
TRBV19	-	-	TRBJ1-1	CASSMRESEAFF	TGTGCCAGTAGTATGAGGGAGTCAGAAGCTTTCTTT
TRBV29-1	-	-	TRBJ2-5	CSVESPGGETQYF	TGCAGCGTTGAGAGTCCCGGCGGCGAGACCCAGTACTTC
TRBV7-8	-	-	TRBJ1-2	CASGIFLGGPGGYTF	TGTGCCAGCGGGATTTTTCTGGGAGGCCCGGGGGGCTACACCTTC
TRBV5-1	TRBD1	few	TRBJ1-2	CASSTGTGGNYGYTF	TGCGCCAGCAGCACCGGGACAGGGGGCAACTATGGCTACACCTTC
TRBV10-1	TRBD2	-	TRBJ2-1	CASSPGTSIPEQFF	TGCGCCAGCAGTCCCGGGACTAGCATACCTGAGCAGTTCTTC